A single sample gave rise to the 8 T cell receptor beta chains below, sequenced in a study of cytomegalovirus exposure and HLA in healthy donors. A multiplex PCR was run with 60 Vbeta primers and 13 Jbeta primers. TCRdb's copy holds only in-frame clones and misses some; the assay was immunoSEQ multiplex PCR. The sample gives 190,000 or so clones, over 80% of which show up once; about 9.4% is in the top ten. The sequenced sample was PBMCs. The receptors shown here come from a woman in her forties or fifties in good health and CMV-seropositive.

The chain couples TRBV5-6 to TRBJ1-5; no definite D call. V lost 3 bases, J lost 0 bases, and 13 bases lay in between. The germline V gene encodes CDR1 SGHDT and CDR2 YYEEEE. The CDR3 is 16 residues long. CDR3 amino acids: CASSSLRSYSNQPQHF. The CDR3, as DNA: TGTGCCAGCAGCTCACTCAGGTCGTATAGCAATCAGCCCCAGCATTTT.

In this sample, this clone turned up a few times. CDR3: CASSQESGGTEAFF. The CDR3, as DNA: TGCGCCAGCAGCCAAGAGTCGGGAGGGACTGAAGCTTTCTTT. The V gene is TRBV4-1, the J gene TRBJ1-1; D call uncertain. Germline CDR1 MGHRA, CDR2 YSYEKL. The ends were cut back, 0 bases at V and 5 bases at J, with 10 bases in the middle. The CDR3 is made up of 14 amino acids.

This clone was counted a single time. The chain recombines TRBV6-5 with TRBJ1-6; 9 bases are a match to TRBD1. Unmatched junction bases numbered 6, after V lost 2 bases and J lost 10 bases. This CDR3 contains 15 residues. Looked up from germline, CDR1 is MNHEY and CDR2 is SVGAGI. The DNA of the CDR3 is TGTGCCAGCAGTTACGGGGGACAGGGTCTATCACCCCTCCACTTT. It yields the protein CASSYGGQGLSPLHF.

The CDR3 sequence is CASSRGTAQETQYF. The DNA of the CDR3 is TGTGCCAGCAGCCGAGGGACAGCACAAGAGACCCAGTACTTC. The chain couples TRBV11-2 to TRBJ2-5; 7 bases are shared with TRBD1. The CDR3 has 14 residues. Germline V CDR1 and CDR2: SGHAT, FQNNGV. After removal of 5 bases from V and 2 bases from J, the junction contained 5 bases not matched to a gene.

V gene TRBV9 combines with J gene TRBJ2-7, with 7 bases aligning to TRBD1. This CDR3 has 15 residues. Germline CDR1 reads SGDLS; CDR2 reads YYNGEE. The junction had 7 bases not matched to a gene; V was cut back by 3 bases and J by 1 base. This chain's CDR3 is CASSDKGGGSYEQYF. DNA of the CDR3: TGTGCCAGCAGCGATAAAGGGGGCGGATCCTACGAGCAGTACTTC.

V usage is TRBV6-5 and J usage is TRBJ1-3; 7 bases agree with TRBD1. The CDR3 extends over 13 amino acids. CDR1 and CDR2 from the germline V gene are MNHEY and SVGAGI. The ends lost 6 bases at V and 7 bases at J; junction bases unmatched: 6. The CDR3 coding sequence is TGTGCCAGCAGGCGGACAGGCGGCAACACCATATATTTT. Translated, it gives CASRRTGGNTIYF.

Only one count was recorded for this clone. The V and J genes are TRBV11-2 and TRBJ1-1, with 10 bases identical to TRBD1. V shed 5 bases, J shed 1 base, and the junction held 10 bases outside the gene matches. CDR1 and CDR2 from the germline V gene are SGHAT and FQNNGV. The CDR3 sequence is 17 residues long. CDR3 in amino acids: CASSEIGTGAENTEAFF. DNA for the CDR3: TGTGCCAGCAGCGAGATAGGGACAGGGGCAGAGAACACTGAAGCTTTCTTT. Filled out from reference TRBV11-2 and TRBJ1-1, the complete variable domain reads EAGVAQSPRYKIIEKRQSVAFWCNPISGHATLYWYQQILGQGPKLLIQFQNNGVVDDSQLPKDRFSAERLKGVDSTLKIQPAKLEDSAVYLCASSEIGTGAENTEAFFGQGTRLTVV.

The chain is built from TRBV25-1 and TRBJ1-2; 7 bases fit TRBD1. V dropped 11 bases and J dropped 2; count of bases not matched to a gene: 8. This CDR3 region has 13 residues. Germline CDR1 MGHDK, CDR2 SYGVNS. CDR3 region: CAARGRNNYGYTF. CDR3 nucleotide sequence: TGTGCCGCCAGGGGGAGGAACAACTATGGCTACACCTTC.